The clone carrying this TCR beta chain was found a few times. Its antigen is as yet unknown. What was sequenced were expressed TCRB transcripts, since all of the isolated RNA had been reverse transcribed. Average reads for naive, central memory and regulatory T cell samples were about 4 million. Assay: immunoSEQ multiplex PCR; the TCRdb copy retains only in-frame clones and omits some. The table lists 900,000 or so clones, under 20% of them singletons. Every donor provided one heparinised blood draw, which averaged around 120 mL. This sample was included in a study of beta chain features in type 1 diabetes. Study conclusions and caveats: Compared with healthy donors, patients appeared to share more similar naive, central memory and regulatory TCRB repertoires.

This CDR3 has 14 residues. J lost 3 bases, V lost 0 bases, and 5 bases had no gene match. The V gene's germline CDR1 is SQVTM and CDR2 ANQGSEA. The sequenced material came from naive CD4+ T cells from blood. The sequence came from a woman between 18 and 29 years old in good health. V is TRBV29-1 and J is TRBJ2-7, with 7 bases lining up with TRBD2. As DNA, the CDR3 is TGCAGCGTTGAAGACAACACTAGCGTCTACGAGCAGTACTTC. Protein product: CSVEDNTSVYEQYF.